A selection of T cell receptor beta chains follows, all from one sample in a study of blood T cells in healthy people across ages. Using its own MiXCR run on the 5' RACE reads, TCRdb lists one record per CDR3 protein. The sample has around 1,700,000 distinct CDR3 sequences, roughly 30% seen once. Sequencing input: blood. Receptors were obtained from a woman in her twenties or thirties in good health. CDR3s include the opening cysteine and the closing phenylalanine or tryptophan. D genes are given only for firm matches. Size tells how often a clone was seen (once, few, many) or the class of an expanded clone, and some rows leave it out.

V gene	D gene	J gene	clone size	CDR3 length	CDR3 protein	CDR3 DNA
TRBV7-2	-	TRBJ1-2	-	16	CASSLVGSGYEVDYTF	TGTGCCAGCAGCTTAGTAGGGTCAGGATATGAGGTTGACTACACCTTC
TRBV7-9	-	TRBJ2-1	-	16	CASAPIRQSSYNEQFF	TGTGCCAGCGCCCCGATCCGGCAGAGCTCCTACAATGAGCAGTTCTTC
TRBV2	-	TRBJ2-5	-	14	CASSEREGAYEQNF	TGTGCCAGCAGTGAAAGGGAAGGGGCCTACGAGCAGAACTTC
TRBV12-3/TRBV12-4	TRBD1	TRBJ1-2	once	13	CATGQESNYGYTF	TGTGCCACTGGACAGGAATCTAACTATGGCTACACCTTC
TRBV12-3/TRBV12-4	-	TRBJ1-4	-	12	CASWAGNEKLFF	TGTGCCAGCTGGGCGGGTAATGAAAAACTGTTTTTT
TRBV7-2	-	TRBJ2-5	-	17	CASSSPFERQIYNEQYF	TGTGCCAGCAGCTCTCCCTTCGAGAGACAAATCTACAATGAGCAGTACTTC
TRBV5-1	TRBD1	TRBJ1-4	once	15	CASSWTGQVNEKLFF	TGCGCCAGCAGCTGGACAGGGCAGGTTAATGAAAAACTGTTTTTT
TRBV5-1	TRBD2	TRBJ2-1	many	15	CASSWASGRLGEQFF	TGCGCCAGCAGCTGGGCCAGCGGGAGACTTGGCGAGCAGTTCTTC
TRBV6-6	TRBD2	TRBJ2-2	-	17	CASSRPRGGRASGELFF	TGTGCCAGCAGTCGCCCCCGGGGCGGGAGGGCCTCCGGGGAGCTGTTTTTT
TRBV29-1	TRBD2	TRBJ2-7	-	13	CSAELAGVHEQYF	TGCAGCGCTGAACTAGCGGGAGTCCACGAGCAGTACTTC
TRBV5-6	-	TRBJ1-5	-	17	CASSLRVGHRAGQPQHF	TGTGCCAGCAGCTTGAGAGTGGGGCACAGGGCGGGCCAGCCCCAGCATTTT
TRBV6-1	-	TRBJ2-3	few	18	CASSPIRGSGTSTDTQYF	TGTGCCAGCAGTCCCATAAGGGGGAGCGGAACTAGCACAGATACGCAGTATTTT
TRBV7-9	TRBD1	TRBJ1-4	few	14	CASSIAGGDEKLFF	TGTGCCAGCAGCATTGCAGGGGGCGATGAAAAACTGTTTTTT
TRBV9	-	TRBJ2-2	-	10	CVSRGQELFF	TGTGTATCTCGGGGTCAGGAGCTGTTTTTT
TRBV5-1	TRBD1	TRBJ1-1	-	12	CASSTGDPEAFF	TGCGCCAGCAGTACAGGGGACCCTGAAGCTTTCTTT
TRBV25-1	-	TRBJ1-1	few	15	CASSARTRVNGEAFF	TGTGCCAGCAGTGCCCGAACTAGGGTTAATGGTGAAGCTTTCTTT
TRBV20-1	-	TRBJ2-3	-	15	CSAMRASDRTDTQYF	TGCAGTGCTATGCGGGCCTCAGACCGCACAGATACGCAGTATTTT
TRBV5-1	TRBD1	TRBJ2-7	many	13	CASGTGASYEQYF	TGCGCCAGCGGCACAGGGGCGTCGTACGAGCAGTACTTC
TRBV7-9	-	TRBJ1-1	-	15	CASLGGGPGNTEAFF	TGTGCCAGCCTAGGTGGGGGGCCCGGGAACACTGAAGCTTTCTTT
TRBV28	-	TRBJ2-1	-	13	CASRGAMVDEQFF	TGTGCCAGCCGCGGCGCGATGGTCGATGAGCAGTTCTTC
TRBV5-1	-	TRBJ1-4	-	16	CASSLTGTSTNEKLFF	TGCGCCAGCAGCTTAACCGGGACTTCAACTAATGAAAAACTGTTTTTT
TRBV18	-	TRBJ1-4	-	16	CASSLNPAGAFEKLFF	TGTGCCAGCTCGCTAAACCCGGCAGGAGCATTTGAAAAACTGTTTTTT
TRBV11-2	-	TRBJ2-5	few	16	CASSFSGRGMGETQYF	TGTGCCAGCAGCTTTTCTGGACGGGGAATGGGAGAGACCCAGTACTTC
TRBV15	-	TRBJ2-5	many	12	CATSREVETQYF	TGTGCCACCAGCAGAGAAGTGGAGACCCAGTACTTC
TRBV12-5	TRBD2	TRBJ2-5	-	17	CASGLYLGLAGGETQYF	TGTGCTAGTGGTTTGTACCTCGGACTAGCGGGAGGGGAGACCCAGTACTTC
TRBV12-3/TRBV12-4	-	TRBJ1-4	-	16	CASSSPGRLTNEKLFF	TGTGCCAGCAGTTCCCCCGGTAGGTTAACTAATGAAAAACTGTTTTTT
TRBV10-2	-	TRBJ2-7	many	13	CASSGMGGREQYF	TGCGCCAGCAGTGGTATGGGGGGTCGCGAGCAGTACTTC
TRBV29-1	TRBD1	TRBJ2-1	-	13	CSVMTGGIDEQFF	TGCAGCGTCATGACAGGGGGCATCGATGAGCAGTTCTTC
TRBV6-1	-	TRBJ2-3	-	14	CASSGLVNTDTQYF	TGTGCCAGCAGTGGGTTGGTGAACACAGATACGCAGTATTTT
TRBV5-6	TRBD2	TRBJ2-1	-	14	CASSLRAGRNEQFF	TGTGCCAGCAGCTTGAGAGCGGGACGCAATGAGCAGTTCTTC
TRBV12-3/TRBV12-4	TRBD1	TRBJ1-2	-	13	CASNPTGESGYTF	TGTGCCAGCAACCCGACAGGGGAGAGTGGCTACACCTTC
TRBV4-2	TRBD1	TRBJ1-2	-	16	CASSQDQQGRRYGYTF	TGTGCCAGCAGCCAAGATCAACAGGGGCGACGATATGGCTACACCTTC
TRBV6-6	-	TRBJ2-5	-	17	CASSYGQGGTVQETQYF	TGTGCCAGCAGTTACGGGCAGGGCGGCACCGTCCAAGAGACCCAGTACTTC
TRBV7-2	TRBD2	TRBJ2-4	-	15	CASSLGSGRENIQYF	TGTGCCAGCAGCTTGGGTAGCGGGAGGGAAAACATTCAGTACTTC
TRBV5-1	TRBD1	TRBJ2-1	-	15	CASGKLDRVYNEQFF	TGCGCCAGCGGAAAATTGGACAGGGTATACAATGAGCAGTTCTTC
TRBV20-1	-	TRBJ1-2	-	14	CSASSVQGDYGYTF	TGCAGTGCTAGTTCGGTCCAGGGTGACTATGGCTACACCTTC
TRBV11-2	TRBD2	TRBJ2-7	-	16	CASSLGAGGLSYEQYF	TGTGCCAGCAGCTTAGGGGCGGGGGGACTCTCCTACGAGCAGTACTTC
TRBV20-1	TRBD2	TRBJ2-1	many	15	CSVRLAGKSYNEQFF	TGCAGTGTTAGATTAGCGGGGAAATCCTACAATGAGCAGTTCTTC
TRBV12-3/TRBV12-4	-	TRBJ1-5	few	16	CASSLDRVDSNQPQHF	TGTGCCAGCAGTTTAGATAGGGTGGATAGCAATCAGCCCCAGCATTTT
TRBV11-2	-	TRBJ2-1	few	16	CASSHPRGGDYNEQFF	TGTGCCAGCAGCCACCCCCGAGGTGGGGACTACAATGAGCAGTTCTTC
TRBV7-2	-	TRBJ1-4	few	12	CASSLMNEKLFF	TGTGCCAGCAGTTTAATGAATGAAAAACTGTTTTTT
TRBV5-1	-	TRBJ2-5	few	15	CASSHPRAAQETQYF	TGCGCCAGCAGCCACCCCCGAGCGGCCCAAGAGACCCAGTACTTC
TRBV29-1	TRBD1	TRBJ1-5	-	14	CSVVGTGSNQPQHF	TGCAGCGTTGTTGGGACAGGTAGCAATCAGCCCCAGCATTTT
TRBV20-1	TRBD2	TRBJ2-3	-	16	CSASKRGGGLTDTQYF	TGCAGTGCTAGTAAGCGGGGGGGCGGTCTGACAGATACGCAGTATTTT
TRBV28	-	TRBJ2-7	many	15	CASSPPLVAGYEQYF	TGTGCCAGCAGTCCCCCACTAGTTGCTGGCTACGAGCAGTACTTC
TRBV20-1	-	TRBJ1-5	few	12	CSGKGDDQPQHF	TGCAGTGGGAAAGGGGACGATCAGCCCCAGCATTTT
TRBV6-1	-	TRBJ2-3	few	15	CASSEGWVRTDTQYF	TGTGCCAGCAGTGAAGGATGGGTAAGGACAGATACGCAGTATTTT
TRBV11-2	TRBD2	TRBJ2-3	few	15	CASSLVAAGGGTQYF	TGTGCCAGCAGCTTAGTAGCTGCGGGGGGCGGGACGCAGTATTTT
TRBV5-1	-	TRBJ1-1	-	13	CASAGTLNTEAFF	TGCGCCAGCGCCGGGACACTAAACACTGAAGCTTTCTTT
TRBV7-6	-	TRBJ2-3	few	13	CASSPRLTDTRYF	TGTGCCAGCAGCCCCCGACTCACAGATACGCGGTATTTT
TRBV6-2/TRBV6-3	-	TRBJ1-5	many	16	CASSPSIGGAGQPQHF	TGTGCCAGCAGTCCTTCCATCGGGGGCGCGGGGCAGCCCCAGCATTTT